Presented here are 26 T cell receptor beta chains from one specimen sequenced in a study of T cell repertoires in cytomegalovirus infection. Antigen specificity for these receptors is unknown. TCRdb analysed the reads with MiXCR anew, one entry per CDR3 protein. The sample has hundreds of thousands of distinct CDR3 sequences; around 32% are singletons. The source material was cultured PBMCs, sampled from culture after CMV antigen stimulation. The source is a human donor in good health (CMV status not recorded). Some clones in this sample may be carry-over from other donors' samples.

V usage is TRBV19 and J usage is TRBJ2-1; perhaps TRBD2 as D (6 bases). V shed 3 bases and J shed 9 bases, with 18 bases lying between them. The CDR3 is 15 residues long. Germline V lookup: CDR1 LNHDA, CDR2 SQIVND (reference sequence). CDR3 bases: TGTGCCAGTAGTATGGCCGGGAGCCCGACAAGTGAGCAGTTCTTC. Translation gives CASSMAGSPTSEQFF.

This clonotype was counted between two and nine times. The gene calls are TRBV12-5 and TRBJ2-3; a weak D match, TRBD2 (6 bases). CDR1 and CDR2 (germline): LGHNT, FRNRAP. The CDR3 runs 17 residues. V dropped 4 bases and J dropped 5 bases, with 22 bases sitting between them. The CDR3 nucleotides are TGTGCTAGTGGTTCCCCATTGTGGGGGGAGAGTGGAGATACGCAGTATTTT. This gives the protein CASGSPLWGESGDTQYF.

The rearrangement uses TRBV6-6 and TRBJ1-1, with a weak D call TRBD1 (5 bases). V gave up 0 bases and J gave up 6 bases, with 11 bases separating them. CDR1 is MNHNY and CDR2 is SVGAGI in the germline V gene (reference sequence). The length of the CDR3 is 14 residues. As DNA, the CDR3 is TGTGCCAGCAGTTACTCGAGCGAAGGGGCTGAAGCTTTCTTT. It translates to CASSYSSEGAEAFF.

This clonotype was counted a single time. The chain carries TRBV9 and TRBJ2-3, with TRBD2 identical over 11 bases. Germline CDR1 is SGDLS and CDR2 is YYNGEE. There are 21 residues in the CDR3. Losses at the gene ends were 2 bases for V and 0 bases for J; bases not matched to a gene: 17. The CDR3 DNA is TGTGCCAGCAGCGTGGGGCTCCCCGGGACTAGCGGCGCAGCTAGCACAGATACGCAGTATTTT. Amino acids: CASSVGLPGTSGAASTDTQYF. The complete variable domain, with remaining parts taken from reference TRBV9 and TRBJ2-3, reads DSGVTQTPKHLITATGQRVTLRCSPRSGDLSVYWYQQSLDQGLQFLIQYYNGEERAKGNILERFSAQQFPDLHSELNLSSLELGDSALYFCASSVGLPGTSGAASTDTQYFGPGTRLTVL.

There are a few counts of this clonotype. V usage is TRBV7-2 and J usage is TRBJ2-3; the D gene is possibly TRBD2 (5 bases). CDR1 and CDR2 (germline): SGHTA, FQGNSA. This CDR3 spans 15 amino acids. Trimming took off 7 bases at V and 0 bases at J, with 14 bases between the two ends. The DNA for the CDR3 is TGTGCCAGCAAAATAGGACTTACTAGCACAGATACGCAGTATTTT. Amino acids: CASKIGLTSTDTQYF.

This clonotype showed up just a few times. The chain has TRBV5-6 and TRBJ1-1; D is unclear. CDR1 is SGHDT and CDR2 is YYEEEE in the germline V gene. The CDR3 contains 13 residues. V was clipped by 1 base and J by 3 bases, with 7 bases between them. The CDR3 sequence is CASSLSPDTEAFF. Here the CDR3 DNA reads TGTGCCAGCAGCTTGTCCCCTGACACTGAAGCTTTCTTT.

The chain is built from TRBV28 and TRBJ2-3, with 11 bases that match TRBD2. The length of the CDR3 is 13 residues. The trim removed 7 bases at V and 6 bases at J, leaving 3 bases unmatched. The V gene's germline CDR1 is MDHEN and CDR2 SYDVKM. The CDR3 nucleotides read TGTGCCAGCACCAGGACTAGCGGGGATACGCAGTATTTT. Its translation: CASTRTSGDTQYF.

Here the CDR3 reads CASSPDTSGATSTDTQYF. The DNA for the CDR3 is TGTGCCAGCAGTCCGGACACTAGCGGGGCTACTAGCACAGATACGCAGTATTTT. This chain joins TRBV12-3 or TRBV12-4 and TRBJ2-3, with TRBD2 matching 10 bases. J gave up 0 bases and V 5 bases, and 11 bases lay outside the gene matches. The CDR3 runs 18 residues.

In this sample, this clonotype turned up a few times. The chain recombines TRBV7-9 with TRBJ1-2; D is uncertain. V was trimmed by 1 base and J by 5 bases, leaving 11 bases between them. Germline loops: CDR1 SEHNR, CDR2 FQNEAQ (reference sequence). The CDR3 is made up of 14 amino acids. The CDR3 DNA reads as TGTGCCAGCAGCTTAGATCAAGGACGGTATGGCTACACCTTC. It codes for CASSLDQGRYGYTF. Variable domain in full (rest from reference TRBV7-9 and TRBJ1-2): DTGVSQNPRHKITKRGQNVTFRCDPISEHNRLYWYRQTLGQGPEFLTYFQNEAQLEKSRLLSDRFSAERPKGSFSTLEIQRTEQGDSAMYLCASSLDQGRYGYTFGSGTRLTVV.

The sample holds a few counts of this clonotype. This CDR3 is CASSLIRGVNEQYF. CDR3 coding DNA: TGTGCCAGCAGCTTAATCAGGGGTGTGAACGAGCAGTACTTC. This sequence joins TRBV7-2 and TRBJ2-7; weak D call: TRBD1 (6 bases). The CDR3 loop spans 14 amino acids. Trimming took off 2 bases at V and 5 bases at J, with 13 bases between the two ends. Germline values: CDR1 SGHTA, CDR2 FQGNSA.

The J gene is TRBJ2-1, the V gene TRBV14, with 12 bases that match TRBD2. CDR1 SGHDN and CDR2 FVKESK come from the germline V gene. The CDR3 covers 15 residues. V shed 4 bases, J shed 8 bases, and the junction held 6 bases outside the gene matches. The CDR3 DNA is TGTGCCAGCAGCCCGAGACTAGCGGGAGTTGATGAGCAGTTCTTC. Amino acid sequence: CASSPRLAGVDEQFF.

The chain uses TRBV18 and TRBJ1-6; D ambiguous. This CDR3 has 16 residues. The germline gives CDR1 KGHSH, CDR2 LQKENI. The V gene lost 0 bases and the J gene lost 7 bases, with 13 bases spanning the gap. The CDR3 DNA is TGTGCCAGCTCACCACCAAGCGACGGTACGAATTCACCCCTCCACTTT. It yields the protein CASSPPSDGTNSPLHF.

V usage is TRBV4-3 and J usage is TRBJ1-1; the D is unclear. Trimming stripped 0 bases from V and 8 bases from J, with 16 bases between. The CDR3 loop spans 15 amino acids. Germline CDR1 LGHNA, CDR2 YSLEER. The CDR3 DNA sequence: TGCGCCAGCAGCCAAGAAGGTCGGCCCTCTGGAGAAGCTTTCTTT. This translates into CASSQEGRPSGEAFF.

The chain recombines TRBV6-1 with TRBJ1-4; D uncertain. There are 13 residues in the CDR3. V was cut by 9 bases and J by 4 bases, with 12 bases left in between. Germline assignment: CDR1 MNHNS and CDR2 SASEGT. CDR3 in amino acids: CASVGSLNEKLFF. CDR3 bases: TGTGCCAGTGTCGGAAGTCTTAATGAAAAACTGTTTTTT.

J is TRBJ1-1 and V is TRBV12-5; D uncertain. The CDR3 spans 14 residues. V was clipped by 3 bases and J by 1 base, with 9 bases between them. Germline assignment: CDR1 LGHNT and CDR2 FRNRAP. For the CDR3, the DNA is TGTGCTAGTGGTTTAGTGTCCGAGAACACTGAAGCTTTCTTT. It translates to CASGLVSENTEAFF.

This clonotype was recorded many times. This CDR3 reads CASSNDGGGADTQYF. The CDR3 bases are TGTGCCAGCAGCAACGACGGGGGGGGGGCAGATACGCAGTATTTT. The chain employs TRBV12-3 or TRBV12-4 and TRBJ2-3, with 8 nucleotides matching TRBD2. J lost 4 bases, V lost 6 bases, and 9 bases had no gene match. The CDR3 is made up of 15 amino acids.

This sequence joins TRBV28 and TRBJ2-7; D possibly corresponds to TRBD1 (6 bases). The CDR3 contains 16 residues. With 6 bases removed from V and 6 bases from J, the gap between germline ends came to 24 bases. In germline, CDR1 is MDHEN, CDR2 SYDVKM. The DNA of the CDR3 is TGTGCCAGCAGCCGTGGGCGACAGGTCTATTTTAGCGAGCAGTACTTC. This codes for CASSRGRQVYFSEQYF.

This clonotype occurred many times. The V call is TRBV7-2, the J call TRBJ1-2; perhaps TRBD1 as D (5 bases). Per the germline V gene, CDR1 is SGHTA and CDR2 is FQGNSA. This CDR3 comprises 13 residues. Trimming took off 1 base at V and 8 bases at J, with 11 bases between the two ends. CDR3 DNA: TGTGCCAGCAGCTTAGGACCCAGGGAAGGCTACACCTTC. Amino acids: CASSLGPREGYTF.

The chain uses TRBV6-1 and TRBJ2-7; no reliable D call. V shed 0 bases and J shed 3 bases, with 15 bases lying between them. The CDR3 has 16 residues. Germline V gene data show CDR1 as MNHNS and CDR2 as SASEGT. CDR3 residues: CASSEAQGLPLYEQYF. The CDR3 DNA follows: TGTGCCAGCAGTGAAGCTCAAGGTCTGCCCCTCTACGAGCAGTACTTC.

The V gene is TRBV7-9, the J gene TRBJ1-3; D not certain. The germline V gene has CDR1 SEHNR and CDR2 FQNEAQ (reference sequence). Trimming took 7 bases from V and 0 from J, leaving 19 bases between them. The CDR3 contains 17 residues. CDR3 coding DNA: TGTGCCAGCACCTCACAGAGTCTATATCCCTCTGGAAACACCATATATTTT. Its protein product is CASTSQSLYPSGNTIYF.

This clonotype was found a few times. The chain recombines TRBV6-6 with TRBJ1-5; TRBD1 matches at 9 bases. The CDR3 loop spans 17 amino acids. With V trimmed by 5 bases and J by 5 bases, 13 bases remained unmatched. Germline-derived CDR1 and CDR2 are MNHNY and SVGAGI (reference sequence). CDR3 loop: CASSPGTGLPRDQPQHF. The CDR3 nucleotides are TGTGCCAGCAGTCCCGGGACAGGGCTGCCGAGGGATCAGCCCCAGCATTTT.

This clonotype was recorded once. The chain recombines TRBV18 with TRBJ1-1; no reliable D call. The CDR3 is made up of 13 amino acids. Germline-derived CDR1 and CDR2 are KGHSH and LQKENI. The V and J ends lost 3 bases and 3 bases respectively, with 8 bases between them. The CDR3: CASSPVPDTEAFF. The CDR3, as DNA: TGTGCCAGCTCACCGGTACCGGACACTGAAGCTTTCTTT.

This clonotype appeared a few times. The chain employs TRBV29-1 and TRBJ2-3; TRBD1 matches at 8 bases. There are 14 residues in the CDR3. Losses at the gene ends were 1 base for V and 2 bases for J; bases not matched to a gene: 2. From germline, CDR1 is SQVTM and CDR2 ANQGSEA. CDR3 nucleotide sequence: TGCAGCGTTGAAGGGGGACAGGCCACAGATACGCAGTATTTT. Translating it yields CSVEGGQATDTQYF.

This chain links TRBV7-2 with TRBJ1-2; 7 bases fit TRBD1. This CDR3 spans 16 amino acids. From germline, CDR1 is SGHTA and CDR2 FQGNSA. The ends lost 0 bases at V and 7 bases at J; junction bases unmatched: 11. The CDR3 DNA reads as TGTGCCAGCAGCTTAGCATTAGCGACAGGGTTCTCTGGCTACACCTTC. It codes for CASSLALATGFSGYTF. Filled out from reference TRBV7-2 and TRBJ1-2, the complete variable domain reads GAGVSQSPSNKVTEKGKDVELRCDPISGHTALYWYRQSLGQGLEFLIYFQGNSAPDKSGLPSDRFSAERTGGSVSTLTIQRTQQEDSAVYLCASSLALATGFSGYTFGSGTRLTVV.

V is TRBV5-1 and J is TRBJ2-5, with D possibly being TRBD2 (6 bases). The CDR3 sequence is 15 residues long. The ends were cut back, 4 bases at V and 0 bases at J, with 13 bases in the middle. In germline, CDR1 is SGHRS, CDR2 YFSETQ. CDR3 bases: TGCGCCAGCAGCAAGGAACTAGCACACCAAGAGACCCAGTACTTC. This gives the protein CASSKELAHQETQYF.

This clonotype has more than one count but fewer than ten. A much larger clone is a single base away; this may be a read error. The chain is built from TRBV12-3 or TRBV12-4 and TRBJ1-5, with D uncertain. V was clipped by 2 bases and J by 4 bases, with 3 bases between them. The CDR3 is 12 amino acids. The CDR3 is CASSLNNQPQHF. CDR3 bases: TGTGCCAGCAGTTTAAATAATCAGCCCCAGCATTTT.